This TCR beta chain was documented in a study of cytomegalovirus exposure and HLA in healthy donors. Findings and limits, study-wide: The study assumed roughly uniform donor sequencing depth for presence/absence analyses.

PCR amplification relied on 60 Vbeta primers (plus 13 Jbeta primers). Clones were sequenced by immunoSEQ multiplex PCR, and TCRdb holds only the in-frame ones, with some missing. The table records fewer than 250,000 clones, roughly 88% of them present only once. As concerns this clone: Its antigen remains unidentified.

Germline CDR1 and CDR2: SNHLY and FYNNEI. V shed 10 bases, J shed 3 bases, and the junction held 9 bases outside the gene matches. CDR3 length: 15 residues. The chain employs TRBV2 and TRBJ2-2, with 9 bases aligning to TRBD2. The receptor was isolated from a boy aged 2 to 9 in good health and CMV-seronegative. Sequencing was carried out using PBMCs. CDR3 sequence: CAIPIWTSDTGELFF. In DNA form, the CDR3 reads TGTGCCATCCCCATCTGGACTAGCGACACCGGGGAGCTGTTTTTT.